Reported below is one T cell receptor beta chain. Its specificity is not known. Some clones are missing from TCRdb's copy, which holds only in-frame ones; the method was immunoSEQ multiplex PCR. The sample yields roughly 48,000 clones, approximately 80% seen once. This CDR3 comprises 10 residues. This entry belongs to a study of OX40 agonist ivuxolimab in advanced cancers. Study details: Every 2 weeks, patients received ivuxolimab intravenously, dosed at 0.01 to 10 mg/kg. Partial response was recorded in three patients: one hepatocellular carcinoma and two cutaneous melanoma cases.

Patients were excluded for autoimmune disease history or systemic immunosuppression. Study findings and constraints: Clones of CD4+ and CD8+ blood T cells grew by week 6 at doses of 0.1 to 3.0 mg/kg.

The source material was CD4+ or CD8+ T cells sorted from blood, sampled in a trial of the OX40 agonist ivuxolimab. The origin of this receptor is an adult with an advanced solid tumor such as melanoma, head and neck, liver or kidney cancer. The chain is built from TRBV21-1 and TRBJ1-1; TRBD1, the table's D call, was not compared with the DNA. TRBV21-1 counts as a pseudogene. DNA for the CDR3: TGTGCCAGCAGCAAAGAGGGGGCTTTCTTT. It specifies CASSKEGAFF.